This T cell receptor beta chain emerged from a study of cytomegalovirus exposure and HLA in healthy donors. Study findings and constraints: A few CMV-associated chains were confirmed in vitro to be specific for CMV antigens.

The CDR3 spans 14 residues. Germline lookup yields CDR1 SGHVS and CDR2 FNYEAQ. V was cut by 3 bases and J by 0 bases, with 8 bases left in between. To note about this clone: Its antigen is currently unknown.

In the PCR, 60 Vbeta and 13 Jbeta primers were used. Only in-frame clones appear in the TCRdb table, and some are missing; sequencing was by immunoSEQ multiplex PCR. The sample holds 90,000 to 150,000 clones, 65% to 80% seen once. This clonotype was sampled from a human donor in good health. Source material: PBMCs. The chain is built from TRBV7-6 and TRBJ1-1, with D tentatively TRBD1 (5 bases). CDR3 nucleotide sequence: TGTGCCAGCAGCTTGACAGTGCTGAACACTGAAGCTTTCTTT. Residues: CASSLTVLNTEAFF.